This entry lists 11 T cell receptor beta chains sequenced from one sample in a study of CD4 T cells in relation to SARS-CoV-2 and coronaviruses. Unexposed donor CD4+ T cells date from about 2011-2018, before the COVID-19 pandemic. After roughly 9 days of culture, CD4+ T cells were isolated. Sequenced by immunoSEQ multiplex PCR; TCRdb stores in-frame clones only, minus some. Among some 29,000 clones listed, about 78% were seen once. These receptors' targets are unknown. Sequencing used CD4+ T cells from PBMCs, cultured in vitro. These receptors all come from a human donor in good health.

In its sample, this clone was seen a few times. V gene TRBV10-1 combines with J gene TRBJ2-1, with TRBD2 identical over 10 bases. CDR1 and CDR2 from the germline V gene are WNHNN and SYGVQD (reference sequence). The trim removed 2 bases at V and 6 bases at J, leaving 4 bases unmatched. This CDR3 spans 15 amino acids. CDR3 loop: CASSEALAGGNEQFF. The CDR3 DNA is TGCGCCAGCAGTGAGGCGTTAGCGGGGGGCAATGAGCAGTTCTTC.

For the CDR3, the DNA is TGTGCCAGCATGGGCGGACTACTAGCCAAAAACATTCAGTACTTC. Translation: CASMGGLLAKNIQYF. This chain links TRBV25-1 with TRBJ2-4; possibly TRBD2 for D (6 bases). Looked up from germline, CDR1 is MGHDK and CDR2 is SYGVNS. CDR3 length: 15 residues. Trimming removed 7 bases from V and 0 bases from J, with 13 bases in between.

CDR3 sequence: CASRTSGGQETQYF. The CDR3 nucleotides are TGTGCCAGCAGGACTAGCGGGGGACAAGAGACCCAGTACTTC. The chain carries TRBV10-3 and TRBJ2-5; 13 bases map to TRBD2. Per germline, CDR1 ENHRY and CDR2 SYGVKD. The ends lost 10 bases at V and 2 bases at J; junction bases unmatched: 4. The CDR3 has 14 residues.

This chain links TRBV21-1 with TRBJ2-1; the tabulated D call, TRBD2, remains unverified against the DNA. TRBV21-1 is shown as a pseudogene. CDR3 length equals 16 residues. In DNA form, the CDR3 reads TGTGCCAGCAGCAAAGTGACCAGACTCTCCTACAATGAGCAGTTCTTC. Its translation: CASSKVTRLSYNEQFF.

The rearrangement uses TRBV4-1 and TRBJ1-2; D is perhaps TRBD1 (6 bases). V lost 4 bases and J 3 bases, leaving 9 bases between the germline ends. In germline, CDR1 is MGHRA, CDR2 YSYEKL. This CDR3 contains 13 residues. DNA of the CDR3: TGCGCCAGCAGCCGGGGGCTCGACTATGGCTACACCTTC. It is translated as CASSRGLDYGYTF.

CDR3 sequence (DNA): TGTGCCAGCAGCACTGGACAGGGCACAGATACGCAGTATTTT. Its translation is CASSTGQGTDTQYF. V usage is TRBV5-4 and J usage is TRBJ2-3, with 7 bases matching TRBD1. The CDR3 runs 14 residues. The V gene's germline CDR1 is SGHNT and CDR2 YYREEE (reference sequence). With V trimmed by 4 bases and J by 1 base, 3 bases remained unmatched.

The chain recombines TRBV27 with TRBJ2-6; 9 bases align to TRBD2. In germline, CDR1 is MNHEY, CDR2 SMNVEV (reference sequence). The CDR3 sequence is 17 residues long. J lost 0 bases, V lost 2 bases, and 2 bases had no gene match. The CDR3 sequence is CASSLVAGVSGANVLTF. The CDR3 DNA is TGTGCCAGCAGTTTAGTAGCGGGAGTCTCTGGGGCCAACGTCCTGACTTTC.

The V call is TRBV5-1, the J call TRBJ1-1, with 11 bases aligning to TRBD1. The V and J ends lost 3 bases and 5 bases, in that order; junction bases with no gene match: 3. Looked up from germline, CDR1 is SGHRS and CDR2 is YFSETQ. This CDR3 contains 14 residues. The CDR3 DNA sequence: TGCGCCAGCAGCTGGGGGACAGGGGGGACTGAAGCTTTCTTT. As protein: CASSWGTGGTEAFF.

J is TRBJ1-6 and V is TRBV4-3, with D perhaps matching TRBD1 (5 bases). Between the trimmed V and J ends, which lost 0 bases and 3 bases, there was a span of 9 bases. This CDR3 is built from 16 residues. Per the germline V gene, CDR1 is LGHNA and CDR2 is YSLEER. The CDR3 bases are TGCGCCAGCAGCCAAGATATTGGGGGCTATAATTCACCCCTCCACTTT. This gives the protein CASSQDIGGYNSPLHF.

J is TRBJ2-7 and V is TRBV7-9, with D perhaps TRBD1 or TRBD2 (7 bases each). This CDR3 comprises 15 residues. V gave up 5 bases and J gave up 0 bases, with 14 bases separating them. The germline V gene encodes CDR1 SEHNR and CDR2 FQNEAQ (reference sequence). The CDR3 here is CASSRRGDSSYEQYF. CDR3 in DNA: TGTGCCAGCAGCCGCCGGGGGGACAGCTCCTACGAGCAGTACTTC. The full variable domain, in which reference TRBV7-9 and TRBJ2-7 provide the parts outside the CDR3, is DTGVSQNPRHKITKRGQNVTFRCDPISEHNRLYWYRQTLGQGPEFLTYFQNEAQLEKSRLLSDRFSAERPKGSFSTLEIQRTEQGDSAMYLCASSRRGDSSYEQYFGPGTRLTVT.

This clone showed up just a few times. V gene TRBV2 combines with J gene TRBJ1-6, with 7 positions matching TRBD1. Germline V lookup: CDR1 SNHLY, CDR2 FYNNEI. After removal of 5 bases from V and 6 bases from J, the junction contained 7 bases not matched to a gene. This CDR3 spans 15 amino acids. DNA of the CDR3: TGTGCCAGCAGTAACAAGGGACAGAGTAATTCACCCCTCCACTTT. Amino acids: CASSNKGQSNSPLHF.